This TCR beta chain comes out of a study of blood T cell repertoires in COVID-19. Study as a whole: Samples of COVID-19 (acute and convalescent) were obtained from the United States, Italy and Spain.

Authors' methods: How many nucleated cells were present was estimated from reference gene primer amplification. Assay: immunoSEQ multiplex PCR; the TCRdb copy retains only in-frame clones and omits some. For V, J and clone size, that table is used; D and trimming come from the DNA. This sample yields 300,000 to 400,000 clones, of which around 90% are seen a single time; 1% belongs to the top ten. The sample consisted of peripheral blood. The clonotype comes from a middle-aged man with active or convalescent COVID-19.

This chain's CDR3 is CASTDRAPLHF. CDR3 in DNA: TGTGCCAGCACTGACCGAGCACCCCTCCACTTT. This rearrangement joins TRBV2 to TRBJ1-6; D is unresolved. This CDR3 region has 11 residues. Germline CDR1 reads SNHLY; CDR2 reads FYNNEI. Deletions cut 7 bases from V and 11 bases from J, with 9 bases between.